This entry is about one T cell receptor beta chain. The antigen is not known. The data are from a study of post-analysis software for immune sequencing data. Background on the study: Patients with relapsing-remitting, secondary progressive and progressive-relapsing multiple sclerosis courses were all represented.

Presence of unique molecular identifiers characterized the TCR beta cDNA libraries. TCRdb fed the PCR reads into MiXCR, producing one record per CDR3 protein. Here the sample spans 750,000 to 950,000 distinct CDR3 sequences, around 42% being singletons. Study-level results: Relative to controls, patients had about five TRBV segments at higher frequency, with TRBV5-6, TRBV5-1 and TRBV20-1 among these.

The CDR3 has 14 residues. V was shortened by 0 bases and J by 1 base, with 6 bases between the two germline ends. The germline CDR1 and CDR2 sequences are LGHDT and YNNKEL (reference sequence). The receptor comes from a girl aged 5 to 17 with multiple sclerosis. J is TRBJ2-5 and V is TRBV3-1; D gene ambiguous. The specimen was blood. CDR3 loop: CASSQDGSQETQYF. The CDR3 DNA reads TGTGCCAGCAGCCAAGATGGGTCCCAAGAGACCCAGTACTTC.